Presented here are 27 T cell receptor beta chains from one specimen sequenced in a study of beta chain features in type 1 diabetes listed by TCRdb under 2018. Libraries were constructed by the immunoSEQ multiplex PCR assay. The High Capacity cDNA Reverse Transcription Kit was used to reverse transcribe all of the isolated RNA, meaning that expressed TCRB transcripts were what got sequenced. In its TCRdb copy, this immuneACCESS table keeps in-frame sequences only and misses some clones. Where compared with another copy, unresolved V genes explain less than half of these, and the others have no known cause. The sample table lists under 450,000 clones, approximately 14% of them with a count of one. The ten largest make up 0.035% to 0.045% of the sample. The sample consisted of naive CD4+ T cells from blood. The intended sense of this specimen's cell subset or site label: true naive CD4+ T cells. These receptors all stem from a man aged 25-45 years in good health.

The chain has TRBV20-1 and TRBJ2-1, with D unclear. Per the germline V gene, CDR1 is DFQATT and CDR2 is SNEGSKA (reference sequence). This CDR3 comprises 11 residues. The V end was cut by 2 bases, the J end by 8 bases, with 7 bases between. This CDR3 is CSARLSDEQFF. CDR3 DNA: TGCAGTGCTAGATTGTCCGATGAGCAGTTCTTC.

J is TRBJ1-4 and V is TRBV25-1, with a possible D match to TRBD1 (6 bases). The V gene's germline CDR1 is MGHDK and CDR2 SYGVNS. Trimming took 2 bases from V and 8 from J, leaving 15 bases between them. The CDR3 sequence is 15 residues long. The CDR3 nucleotides are TGTGCCAGCAGTGAACTCGCAGGGGTTGGGGAAAAACTGTTTTTT. Amino acids: CASSELAGVGEKLFF.

This clone was detected a few times. V gene TRBV14 combines with J gene TRBJ1-1; D not certain. Germline V CDR1 and CDR2: SGHDN, FVKESK. The CDR3 extends over 18 amino acids. V was clipped by 3 bases and J by 11 bases, with 31 bases between them. CDR3 amino acids: CASSQGGARLVRHPEAFF. In DNA form, the CDR3 reads TGTGCCAGCAGCCAGGGCGGTGCTCGTCTAGTGCGGCACCCGGAGGCTTTCTTT.

CDR3 loop: CASTLGQTSGRNYYNEQFF. Here the CDR3 DNA reads TGCGCCAGCACCCTCGGACAGACTAGCGGGAGGAACTACTACAATGAGCAGTTCTTC. The V and J genes are TRBV4-3 and TRBJ2-1, with 13 nucleotides matching TRBD2. The CDR3 has 19 residues. The V segment lost 7 bases and the J segment 3 bases; nucleotides outside the gene matches: 15. Germline CDR1 reads LGHNA; CDR2 reads YSLEER.

This clone was counted only a few times. The chain has TRBV4-3 and TRBJ2-1; 11 bases match TRBD2. The CDR3 contains 16 residues. Germline values: CDR1 LGHNA, CDR2 YSLEER. With V trimmed by 4 bases and J by 6 bases, 8 bases remained unmatched. For the CDR3, the DNA is TGCGCCAGCAGCCGATTTAGCGGGGGGGCCACCAATGAGCAGTTCTTC. Its protein product is CASSRFSGGATNEQFF.

The chain employs TRBV5-4 and TRBJ2-7; 9 positions agree with TRBD2. Germline CDR1 SGHNT, CDR2 YYREEE (reference sequence). V trimming: 0 bases; J trimming: 6 bases; junction bases outside the gene matches: 10. The CDR3 is 16 amino acids. The CDR3 coding sequence is TGTGCCAGCAGCTTGGCCCCTATGAGCGGGGGGTTCGAGCAGTACTTC. Translated, it gives CASSLAPMSGGFEQYF.

This clone was seen a handful of times. The genes are TRBV10-3 and TRBJ1-1; no firm D call. Germline V gene sequence: CDR1 ENHRY, CDR2 SYGVKD. The V end was cut by 5 bases, the J end by 11 bases, with 21 bases between. The CDR3 sequence is 14 residues long. CDR3 DNA: TGTGCCATCAGTAATCAAGACCGGCTGGGTGTCGCTTTCTTT. It translates to CAISNQDRLGVAFF.

This clone was counted only a few times. The chain has TRBV11-2 and TRBJ2-5; D could derive from TRBD1 or TRBD2 (6 bases each). Germline CDR1 SGHAT, CDR2 FQNNGV. The CDR3 contains 13 residues. The V end was cut by 5 bases, the J end by 0 bases, with 7 bases between. CDR3 residues: CASSRGHQETQYF. CDR3 bases: TGTGCCAGCAGCCGGGGGCACCAAGAGACCCAGTACTTC.

This clone was counted between two and nine times. The rearrangement links TRBV6-1 to TRBJ2-7; D is possibly TRBD1 (7 bases). The CDR3 consists of 16 residues. The V and J ends lost 4 bases and 3 bases respectively, with 19 bases between them. CDR1 and CDR2 (germline): MNHNS, SASEGT. DNA of the CDR3: TGTGCCAGCAGTGTACGGGGGACAGCCCGCGGCTACGAGCAGTACGTC. Amino acids: CASSVRGTARGYEQYV.

This clone was counted only a few times. This chain uses TRBV30 with TRBJ1-1; 8 positions match TRBD1. This CDR3 is 16 amino acids long. V shed 3 bases, J shed 5 bases, and the junction held 14 bases outside the gene matches. Germline loops: CDR1 GTSNPN, CDR2 SVGIG (reference sequence). CDR3: CAWRPRQGQGPTEAFF. Written as DNA, the CDR3 is TGTGCCTGGAGACCTCGACAGGGGCAGGGGCCAACTGAAGCTTTCTTT.

The J gene is TRBJ2-5, the V gene TRBV6-5, with 8 nucleotides matching TRBD2. CDR1 and CDR2 from the germline V gene are MNHEY and SVGAGI. The CDR3 is 15 residues long. V shed 6 bases and J 5 bases; nucleotides not matched to a gene: 11. CDR3 amino acids: CASSRGGPPGETQYF. In nucleotides, the CDR3 is TGTGCCAGCAGCCGGGGGGGACCGCCAGGGGAGACCCAGTACTTC.

There are a few counts of this clone. This CDR3 is CASSVRDRGEAFF. The CDR3 DNA is TGTGCCAGCAGTGTACGGGACAGGGGTGAAGCTTTCTTT. The chain employs TRBV25-1 and TRBJ1-1; TRBD1 aligns across 10 bases. The CDR3 covers 13 residues. The junction had 3 bases not matched to a gene; V was cut back by 4 bases and J by 7 bases. Germline V gene data show CDR1 as MGHDK and CDR2 as SYGVNS.

In this sample, this clone turned up a few times. The J gene is TRBJ2-1, the V gene TRBV25-1, with D tentatively TRBD2 (6 bases). The CDR3 consists of 17 residues. Germline lookup yields CDR1 MGHDK and CDR2 SYGVNS. V lost 5 bases to trimming and J lost 2 bases, with 19 bases between them. CDR3 sequence (DNA): TGTGCCAGCAGTTCTACCAGGAGGGGAGTAACCTACAATGAGCAGTTCTTC. This encodes CASSSTRRGVTYNEQFF. The whole variable domain, filled in from reference TRBV25-1 and TRBJ2-1, reads EADIYQTPRYLVIGTGKKITLECSQTMGHDKMYWYQQDPGMELHLIHYSYGVNSTEKGDLSSESTVSRIRTEHFPLTLESARPSHTSQYLCASSSTRRGVTYNEQFFGPGTRLTVL.

In this sample, this clone turned up many times. V usage is TRBV30 and J usage is TRBJ1-2; 8 bases map to TRBD1. Germline V gives CDR1 GTSNPN, CDR2 SVGIG (reference sequence). With 2 bases clipped from V and 8 bases from J, the junction kept 7 bases outside the gene matches. The CDR3 is 13 amino acids. CDR3 nucleotide sequence: TGTGCCTGGAGTTCACGGACAGGGACCGGCTACACCTTC. It translates to CAWSSRTGTGYTF.

This clone was detected only a few times. The rearrangement joins TRBV5-4 to TRBJ1-1, with 10 bases that match TRBD1. The CDR3 runs 16 residues. J gave up 0 bases and V 0 bases, and 2 bases lay outside the gene matches. CDR1 and CDR2 from the germline V gene are SGHNT and YYREEE (reference sequence). The CDR3 DNA reads as TGTGCCAGCAGCTTGGTGGGGACAGGGGTGAACACTGAAGCTTTCTTT. Translated, it gives CASSLVGTGVNTEAFF. Together with reference TRBV5-4 and TRBJ1-1, the CDR3 gives the full variable domain: ETGVTQSPTHLIKTRGQQVTLRCSSQSGHNTVSWYQQALGQGPQFIFQYYREEENGRGNFPPRFSGLQFPNYSSELNVNALELDDSALYLCASSLVGTGVNTEAFFGQGTRLTVV.

This clone was observed a few times. The chain employs TRBV9 and TRBJ1-4, with no clear D. The CDR3 covers 15 residues. V lost 0 bases, J lost 0 bases, and 6 bases lay in between. Germline CDR1 reads SGDLS; CDR2 reads YYNGEE. CDR3 loop: CASSVAYSTNEKLFF. The CDR3 DNA follows: TGTGCCAGCAGCGTAGCCTACTCAACTAATGAAAAACTGTTTTTT.

The chain combines TRBV5-4 with TRBJ2-7; either TRBD1 or TRBD2 may fit D (5 bases each). CDR1 is SGHNT, CDR2 YYREEE, per germline (reference sequence). This CDR3 contains 14 residues. V lost 4 bases, J lost 2 bases, and 13 bases lay in between. The CDR3 nucleotides read TGTGCCAGCAGCGTGGGGGACCGCCCCTACGAGCAGTACGTC. Translating gives CASSVGDRPYEQYV.

This clone has a handful of counts. This chain uses TRBV5-6 with TRBJ2-3, with D perhaps matching TRBD2 (5 bases). Trimming removed 3 bases at V and 4 bases at J, with 15 bases between. Germline-derived CDR1 and CDR2 are SGHDT and YYEEEE. The CDR3 consists of 15 residues. CDR3 protein: CASSSSLSGADTQYF. Written as DNA, the CDR3 is TGTGCCAGCAGCTCTAGCCTCTCCGGGGCAGATACGCAGTATTTT.

The table lists this clone with a few counts. V and J are TRBV7-8 and TRBJ2-3; D is tentatively TRBD1 or TRBD2 (5 bases each). CDR1 and CDR2 from the germline V gene are SGHVS and FQNEAQ. This CDR3 spans 13 amino acids. The ends were cut back, 4 bases at V and 0 bases at J, with 5 bases in the middle. The CDR3 DNA reads as TGTGCCAGCAGCTGGGGGAGCACAGATACGCAGTATTTT. This codes for CASSWGSTDTQYF.

This clone occurred a few times. The V gene is TRBV10-3, the J gene TRBJ2-1, with a tentative D call TRBD2 (6 bases). The CDR3 extends over 16 amino acids. The ends were cut back, 2 bases at V and 5 bases at J, with 16 bases in the middle. Germline V CDR1 and CDR2: ENHRY, SYGVKD. The CDR3, as DNA: TGTGCCATCAGTGAGACTATAGCGGAGTTTAACAATGAGCAGTTCTTC. As protein: CAISETIAEFNNEQFF.

This clone was seen only a few times. The chain employs TRBV15 and TRBJ2-2, with D perhaps TRBD1 (6 bases). This CDR3 spans 15 amino acids. Per the germline V gene, CDR1 is LNHNV and CDR2 is YYDKDF (reference sequence). V shed 1 base and J shed 3 bases, with 9 bases lying between them. CDR3 bases: TGTGCCACCAGCAGAGGAAACAGGGACACCGGGGAGCTGTTTTTT. Translation gives CATSRGNRDTGELFF.

This chain connects TRBV30 to TRBJ2-7; TRBD2 matches 11 bases. The length of the CDR3 is 14 residues. Germline assignment: CDR1 GTSNPN and CDR2 SVGIG (reference sequence). J gave up 6 bases and V 1 base, and 5 bases lay outside the gene matches. Here the CDR3 DNA reads TGTGCCTGGAGTGGCCTAGCGGGAGGCAGCGAGCAGTACGTC. Its translation: CAWSGLAGGSEQYV.

This clone was observed a few times. The J gene is TRBJ2-3, the V gene TRBV5-6; unclear D gene. CDR3 length equals 14 residues. Germline V CDR1 and CDR2: SGHDT, YYEEEE. Trimming pared 4 bases from V and 0 bases from J, leaving 9 bases between. The CDR3 DNA reads as TGTGCCAGCAGCAGAGCTACTAGCACAGATACGCAGTATTTT. It yields the protein CASSRATSTDTQYF.

This sequence joins TRBV7-2 and TRBJ2-1, with a tentative D call TRBD1 (6 bases). This CDR3 has 14 residues. Germline V lookup: CDR1 SGHTA, CDR2 FQGNSA. V was trimmed by 2 bases and J by 6 bases, leaving 11 bases between them. The CDR3 loop reads CASSLRVTGNEQFF. CDR3 in DNA: TGTGCCAGCAGCTTAAGGGTGACAGGCAATGAGCAGTTCTTC.

The V call is TRBV25-1, the J call TRBJ1-1, with 7 bases lining up with TRBD1. Germline V gives CDR1 MGHDK, CDR2 SYGVNS. This CDR3 is built from 14 residues. Unmatched junction bases numbered 13, after V lost 4 bases and J lost 11 bases. CDR3 amino acids: CASSGGRGQVRAFF. CDR3 sequence (DNA): TGTGCCAGCAGTGGGGGCCGAGGACAGGTCCGGGCTTTCTTT.

The chain recombines TRBV10-2 with TRBJ2-1, with 11 nucleotides matching TRBD2. The germline V gene has CDR1 WSHSY and CDR2 SAAADI. V shed 8 bases and J 4 bases; nucleotides not matched to a gene: 7. This CDR3 is 15 amino acids long. The CDR3 sequence: CASLGTSGVYNEQFF. CDR3 nucleotides: TGCGCCAGCCTTGGGACTAGCGGAGTATACAATGAGCAGTTCTTC.

About this clone itself: The sample holds other DNA sequences that translate to the same CDR3. The chain joins TRBV7-2 to TRBJ1-2; no reliable D call. V lost 3 bases and J 2 bases, leaving 4 bases between the germline ends. The CDR3 contains 12 residues. Germline V gene data show CDR1 as SGHTA and CDR2 as FQGNSA. In nucleotides, the CDR3 is TGTGCCAGCAGCTTCCGGAACTATGGCTACACCTTC. This codes for CASSFRNYGYTF.